This TCR beta chain is from a study of cytomegalovirus exposure and HLA in healthy donors. Findings of the study overall: It emerged from a later analysis that several of the most significant clusters appeared to be linked to common viral pathogens. Later on, an analysis showed TCR association rates differing by HLA locus, with DRB1 the most and HLA-C the fewest. The analysis excluded some indistinguishable V segments, including TRBV6-2 and TRBV6-3. The productive fraction for most TCR beta V segments was about 87% or about 30% in an earlier analysis.

The germline V gene has CDR1 MNHNY and CDR2 SVGAGI (reference sequence). Germline trimming cut 5 bases from V and 0 bases from J; bases unmatched to any gene: 6. The CDR3 runs 16 residues. Turning to this clone: What it recognizes is unknown.

13 Jbeta primers and 60 Vbeta primers were used for the PCR. Data came from immunoSEQ multiplex PCR; TCRdb stores just in-frame clones and leaves some out. The table shows 150,000 to 200,000 clones, with roughly 79% occurring only once. The clonotype was recovered from a man aged 30 to 45 in good health and CMV-seronegative. Sequencing was carried out using PBMCs. The chain is built from TRBV6-6 and TRBJ1-1; 10 bases are shared with TRBD1. The CDR3 protein is CASSPRQGAMNTEAFF. In DNA form, the CDR3 reads TGTGCCAGCAGTCCACGACAGGGGGCGATGAACACTGAAGCTTTCTTT.